This is a list of T cell receptor beta chains from one sample in a study of cytomegalovirus exposure and HLA in healthy donors. The table came from immunoSEQ multiplex PCR; TCRdb's copy has only in-frame clones and leaves some out. The data show approximately 200,000 clones, with around 74% seen just once and less than 2% held by the top ten. The specimen was PBMCs. These receptors were taken from a girl between 10 and 17 years old in good health and CMV-seropositive. The conserved cysteine and the conserved F or W are not part of the CDR3 here.

J: TRBJ2-1; V: TRBV2; CDR3: ASSEGQGVPYNEQF
J: TRBJ2-7; V: TRBV4-1; CDR3: ASSQEPLSGGVYEQY
J: TRBJ1-1; V: TRBV7-2; CDR3: ASSRDRGRRLDTEAF
J: TRBJ2-2; V: TRBV10-3; CDR3: AIKLPGVGPGELF
J: TRBJ2-5; V: TRBV6-1; CDR3: ASSESRETQY
J: TRBJ1-4; V: TRBV10-3; CDR3: AISEGRTGYNEKLF
J: TRBJ2-3; V: TRBV6-5; CDR3: ASSYIGGGARDTQY
J: TRBJ2-5; V: TRBV5-4; CDR3: ASSLAVRASGRQETQY
J: TRBJ2-2; V: TRBV27; CDR3: ASRSGTLSTGELF
J: TRBJ2-1; V: TRBV2; CDR3: ASSERSPF
J: TRBJ2-1; V: TRBV19; CDR3: ASSPWLPFWSYNEQF
J: TRBJ2-2; V: TRBV6-5; CDR3: ASRLGGKDTGELF
J: TRBJ2-1; V: TRBV30; CDR3: AWSLTGQANEQF
J: TRBJ2-2; V: TRBV9; CDR3: ASSSGPRELF
J: TRBJ2-3; V: TRBV7-9; CDR3: ASSLGTNADTQY
J: TRBJ1-5; V: TRBV5-4; CDR3: ASSKQGDNQPQH
J: TRBJ2-5; V: TRBV7-2; CDR3: ASSLGPRTSGYQETQY
J: TRBJ1-5; V: TRBV4-2; CDR3: ASSSEQGSKPQH
J: TRBJ2-5; V: TRBV7-9; CDR3: ASSLLGASGGDIKETQY
J: TRBJ2-5; V: TRBV5-5; CDR3: ASSTSRGPVETQY
J: TRBJ2-5; V: TRBV6-5; CDR3: ASSYQGRETQY
J: TRBJ1-1; V: TRBV20-1; CDR3: SARTGAEAF
J: TRBJ2-7; V: TRBV7-8; CDR3: ASSLVASGDRAYEQY
J: TRBJ1-2; V: TRBV4-1; CDR3: ASSPRGLGTGDGYT
J: TRBJ2-7; V: TRBV10-3; CDR3: AIKRSGGRPAYEQY
J: TRBJ1-5; V: TRBV18; CDR3: ASSPGGGKINQPQH
J: TRBJ2-7; V: TRBV27; CDR3: ASSFSGTGGARTSSYEQY
J: TRBJ2-7; V: TRBV6-1; CDR3: ASSATYEQY
J: TRBJ1-1; V: TRBV11-3; CDR3: ASSLSPVSTEAF
J: TRBJ2-7; V: TRBV7-8; CDR3: ASSQAGTSAYEQY
J: TRBJ1-4; V: TRBV9; CDR3: ASSVGDLAREKLF
J: TRBJ2-7; V: TRBV2; CDR3: ATLLEGGAYEQY
J: TRBJ2-1; V: TRBV5-1; CDR3: ACSWRDSYNEQF
J: TRBJ1-5; V: TRBV4-1; CDR3: ASSLRTGDQPQH
J: TRBJ2-2; V: TRBV11-2; CDR3: ASSLVPQGDTGELF
J: TRBJ2-3; V: TRBV9; CDR3: ASSVDSSGGRTDTQY
J: TRBJ2-7; V: TRBV4-3; CDR3: ASSQSPGRGNVYEQY
J: TRBJ1-1; V: TRBV6-5; CDR3: ASRHQQVRTEAF
J: TRBJ1-2; V: TRBV13; CDR3: ASSLGTAYGYT
J: TRBJ2-2; V: TRBV7-9; CDR3: ASSFGGALPELF
J: TRBJ1-1; V: TRBV28; CDR3: ASSLVGLGQGNTEAF
J: TRBJ1-5; V: TRBV7-9; CDR3: ASSLGGGDGPQH
J: TRBJ1-1; V: TRBV2; CDR3: ASRDRGDTEAF
J: TRBJ1-3; V: TRBV9; CDR3: ASSAGTGIDLNTIY
J: TRBJ2-7; V: TRBV19; CDR3: ASSASGQGYEQY
J: TRBJ1-6; V: TRBV25-1; CDR3: ASSAGTANSPLH
J: TRBJ2-1; V: TRBV5-6; CDR3: ASSLEDGGAYNEQF
J: TRBJ2-1; V: TRBV7-2; CDR3: ASSLLLGRNEQF
J: TRBJ2-5; V: TRBV6-5; CDR3: ASRPWGGETQY
J: TRBJ2-1; V: TRBV5-4; CDR3: ASSLDAGGGNYNEQF
J: TRBJ1-4; V: TRBV5-6; CDR3: ASSTDRTEKLF
J: TRBJ1-1; V: TRBV7-2; CDR3: ASSLDPTGFTEAF
J: TRBJ2-1; V: TRBV19; CDR3: ASTIAGRGTNEQF
J: TRBJ1-4; V: TRBV30; CDR3: AWSNRGGTEKLF